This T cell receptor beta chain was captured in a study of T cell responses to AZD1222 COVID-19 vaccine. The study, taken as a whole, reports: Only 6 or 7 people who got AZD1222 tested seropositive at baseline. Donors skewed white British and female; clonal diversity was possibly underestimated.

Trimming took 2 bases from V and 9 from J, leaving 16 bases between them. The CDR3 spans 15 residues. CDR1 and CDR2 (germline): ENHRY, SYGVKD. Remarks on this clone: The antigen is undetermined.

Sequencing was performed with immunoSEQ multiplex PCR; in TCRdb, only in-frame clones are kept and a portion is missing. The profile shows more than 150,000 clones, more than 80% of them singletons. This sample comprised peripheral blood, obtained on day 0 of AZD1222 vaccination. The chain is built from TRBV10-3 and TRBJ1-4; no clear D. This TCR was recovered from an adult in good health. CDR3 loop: CAISETPQEVKKLFF. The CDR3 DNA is TGTGCCATCAGTGAGACACCCCAGGAGGTTAAAAAACTGTTTTTT.